These 27 T cell receptor beta chains were all obtained from the same sample, sequenced in a study of post-analysis software for immune sequencing data. Study-level results: Five TRBV segments, including TRBV5-6, TRBV5-1 and TRBV20-1, were more frequent in patients than controls.

Prepared TCR beta cDNA libraries contained unique molecular identifiers. TCRdb analysed the PCR reads with MiXCR anew, one entry per CDR3 protein. Of hundreds of thousands of distinct CDR3 sequences listed, about 27% are singletons. These receptors' targets are unknown. Sequencing was carried out using blood. These receptors came from a girl aged 10-17 years with multiple sclerosis.

The gene calls are TRBV5-1 and TRBJ1-4, with unresolved D. The V end lost 5 bases, the J end lost 8 bases, and 16 bases lay between the germline ends. The germline CDR1 and CDR2 sequences are SGHRS and YFSETQ. This CDR3 region has 14 residues. The CDR3 spells CASRPDGGEEKLFF. As DNA, the CDR3 is TGCGCCAGCAGACCTGACGGTGGGGAAGAAAAACTGTTTTTT.

The V and J genes are TRBV12-3 or TRBV12-4 and TRBJ1-2, with 12 bases matching TRBD1. J gave up 7 bases and V 2 bases, and 8 bases lay outside the gene matches. The CDR3 loop spans 16 amino acids. Written as DNA, the CDR3 is TGTGCCAGCAGTTTATCCGGGACAGGGGGCCCTTTTGGCTACACCTTC. It specifies CASSLSGTGGPFGYTF.

The chain joins TRBV6-6 to TRBJ1-5, with D possibly being TRBD1 (5 bases). From germline, CDR1 is MNHNY and CDR2 SVGAGI (reference sequence). The CDR3 has 14 residues. Trimming removed 5 bases at V and 7 bases at J, with 15 bases between. The DNA for the CDR3 is TGTGCCAGCAGTCACGGGAGGGGTCGGCAGCCCCAGCATTTT. Translating gives CASSHGRGRQPQHF.

This clonotype was detected ten times or more. The V and J genes are TRBV10-3 and TRBJ2-1, with D uncertain. Germline V CDR1 and CDR2: ENHRY, SYGVKD. Trimming took 5 bases from V and 8 from J, leaving 16 bases between them. This CDR3 contains 14 residues. CDR3 region: CAISLTLNQDEQFF. The CDR3, as DNA: TGTGCCATCAGTTTGACACTCAACCAAGATGAGCAGTTCTTC.

Remarks on this clonotype: With a much larger clone just one base away, this may be a read error. This chain uses TRBV20-1 with TRBJ2-1, with D possibly TRBD1 on 5 matching bases. Trimming shortened V by 7 bases and J by 8 bases, and 15 bases separated the two germline ends. Germline V gene sequence: CDR1 DFQATT, CDR2 SNEGSKA (reference sequence). The CDR3 loop spans 12 amino acids. CDR3 amino acids: CSGKGSRDEQFF. The DNA for the CDR3 is TGCAGTGGAAAGGGGTCCAGAGATGAGCAGTTCTTC.

The chain joins TRBV20-1 to TRBJ1-1, with D possibly matching TRBD1 (6 bases). Germline V gives CDR1 DFQATT, CDR2 SNEGSKA (reference sequence). With 0 bases removed from V and 0 bases from J, the gap between germline ends came to 11 bases. CDR3 length: 15 residues. As DNA, the CDR3 is TGCAGTGCTAGAGATCAGGGGAGGCTGAACACTGAAGCTTTCTTT. Amino acids: CSARDQGRLNTEAFF.

This clonotype was seen only a few times. The chain combines TRBV20-1 with TRBJ2-7; 7 nucleotides agree with TRBD2. This CDR3 region has 15 residues. Germline V gene sequence: CDR1 DFQATT, CDR2 SNEGSKA (reference sequence). Trimming removed 0 bases from V and 3 bases from J; junction bases left unmatched: 8. The CDR3 here is CSARDHKRGRYEQYF. DNA of the CDR3: TGCAGTGCTAGAGACCACAAGCGGGGACGCTACGAGCAGTACTTC.

The chain employs TRBV29-1 and TRBJ2-1; TRBD2 aligns across 9 bases. The DNA end is more similar to TRBJ2-7, so the J call may be wrong. The germline V gene encodes CDR1 SQVTM and CDR2 ANQGSEA. There are 14 residues in the CDR3. CDR3 sequence (DNA): TGCAGCGTTGGTAGCGGGAGTGACTACAATGAGCAGTACTTC. This translates into CSVGSGSDYNEQYF.

This chain connects TRBV29-1 to TRBJ2-5, with 12 nucleotides matching TRBD2. With V trimmed by 6 bases and J by 4 bases, 3 bases remained unmatched. CDR1 and CDR2 from the germline V gene are SQVTM and ANQGSEA. The CDR3 runs to 13 residues. CDR3 residues: CSVPGLAGETQYF. For the CDR3, the DNA is TGCAGCGTCCCGGGACTAGCGGGAGAGACCCAGTACTTC.

This clonotype was seen more than once but under ten times. The V call is TRBV18, the J call TRBJ1-5; unclear D gene. The CDR3 extends over 15 amino acids. CDR1 and CDR2 from the germline V gene are KGHSH and LQKENI. Trimming removed 2 bases from V and 0 bases from J, with 8 bases in between. In DNA form, the CDR3 reads TGTGCCAGCTCACCAGGACCCAATAGCAATCAGCCCCAGCATTTT. Translating it yields CASSPGPNSNQPQHF.

This clonotype came up a few times. DNA of the CDR3: TGTGCCACCAGCAGAGATGGGGGGACGAACACTGAAGCTTTCTTT. It is translated as CATSRDGGTNTEAFF. This sequence joins TRBV15 and TRBJ1-1; TRBD1 might be the D (5 bases). The V gene lost 0 bases and the J gene lost 1 base, with 9 bases spanning the gap. The CDR3 loop spans 15 amino acids. Germline lookup yields CDR1 LNHNV and CDR2 YYDKDF (reference sequence).

The chain combines TRBV29-1 with TRBJ1-4; D gene ambiguous. The germline CDR1 and CDR2 sequences are SQVTM and ANQGSEA. V was trimmed by 7 bases and J by 0 bases, leaving 9 bases between them. This CDR3 region has 13 residues. DNA for the CDR3: TGCAGCGCCGGATCTGCAACTAATGAAAAACTGTTTTTT. This encodes CSAGSATNEKLFF. The full variable domain, completed using reference TRBV29-1 and TRBJ1-4, is SAVISQKPSRDICQRGTSLTIQCQVDSQVTMMFWYRQQPGQSLTLIATANQGSEATYESGFVIDKFPISRPNLTFSTLTVSNMSPEDSSIYLCSAGSATNEKLFFGSGTQLSVL.

This clonotype was detected a few times. The chain uses TRBV6-6 and TRBJ2-3; 7 nucleotides align to TRBD2. CDR1 is MNHNY and CDR2 is SVGAGI in the germline V gene (reference sequence). The CDR3 consists of 14 residues. V shed 6 bases and J 0 bases; nucleotides not matched to a gene: 3. CDR3 nucleotides: TGTGCCAGCAGCCTAGCGGTTAGCACAGATACGCAGTATTTT. Residues: CASSLAVSTDTQYF.

To note about this clonotype: At one end the junction does not follow the germline gene, possibly because of a read error. This rearrangement joins TRBV20-1 to TRBJ2-7; D perhaps matches TRBD1 (6 bases). Germline-derived CDR1 and CDR2 are DFQATT and SNEGSKA (reference sequence). This CDR3 is built from 13 residues. The CDR3 here is CSALGASSYERYF. The CDR3 DNA is TGCAGTGCCCTGGGGGCTTCCTCCTACGAGCGGTACTTC.

V usage is TRBV9 and J usage is TRBJ2-1, with TRBD2 identical over 12 bases. The CDR3 has 14 amino acids. The germline V gene has CDR1 SGDLS and CDR2 YYNGEE. V shed 3 bases and J 10 bases; nucleotides not matched to a gene: 5. CDR3 sequence: CASSGDGLAGEQFF. The CDR3 nucleotides are TGTGCCAGCAGCGGAGACGGACTAGCGGGAGAGCAGTTCTTC.

This clonotype was seen more than once but under ten times. The V and J genes are TRBV11-2 and TRBJ2-1; 9 nucleotides align to TRBD2. Germline-derived CDR1 and CDR2 are SGHAT and FQNNGV. The CDR3 runs to 16 residues. V shed 3 bases and J 8 bases; nucleotides not matched to a gene: 11. CDR3 DNA sequence: TGTGCCAGCAGCTTCCGCCGACTAGCGGAGGGTTATGAGCAGTTCTTC. Its protein is CASSFRRLAEGYEQFF.

This clonotype was observed a few times. The chain employs TRBV29-1 and TRBJ2-5; 11 nucleotides line up with TRBD2. The CDR3 extends over 15 amino acids. V shed 7 bases and J 5 bases; nucleotides not matched to a gene: 12. CDR1 and CDR2 (germline): SQVTM, ANQGSEA. This CDR3 is CSARTTSGMRETQYF. For the CDR3, the DNA is TGCAGCGCGAGAACGACTAGCGGGATGCGGGAGACCCAGTACTTC. The variable domain in full, with the rest retrieved from reference TRBV29-1 and TRBJ2-5, is SAVISQKPSRDICQRGTSLTIQCQVDSQVTMMFWYRQQPGQSLTLIATANQGSEATYESGFVIDKFPISRPNLTFSTLTVSNMSPEDSSIYLCSARTTSGMRETQYFGPGTRLLVL.

The genes are TRBV20-1 and TRBJ1-5; D is perhaps TRBD1 (6 bases). Germline V gene data show CDR1 as DFQATT and CDR2 as SNEGSKA (reference sequence). V shed 3 bases and J shed 6 bases, with 15 bases lying between them. The CDR3 spans 14 residues. The CDR3 here is CSASQIQGTQPQHF. The CDR3 DNA reads as TGCAGTGCTAGCCAGATCCAGGGGACTCAGCCCCAGCATTTT.

The chain recombines TRBV20-1 with TRBJ2-3, with D tentatively TRBD1 or TRBD2 (5 bases each). The CDR3 covers 17 residues. The germline V gene encodes CDR1 DFQATT and CDR2 SNEGSKA (reference sequence). The germline V and J ends were trimmed by 0 bases and 2 bases, with 18 bases remaining between them. The CDR3 spells CSARDFREMSSTDTQYF. In nucleotides, the CDR3 is TGCAGTGCTAGAGATTTCAGGGAGATGAGTTCCACAGATACGCAGTATTTT.

The chain couples TRBV5-1 to TRBJ2-5; D is possibly TRBD1 (5 bases). Trimming cost V 0 bases and J 11 bases, with 20 bases left between them. CDR1 SGHRS and CDR2 YFSETQ come from the germline V gene. This CDR3 is built from 15 residues. CDR3 amino acids: CASSLVMQGNNEQYF. The CDR3 region has the DNA TGCGCCAGCAGCTTGGTTATGCAGGGCAACAATGAGCAGTACTTC.

This clonotype has a handful of counts. V usage is TRBV9 and J usage is TRBJ2-2, with D perhaps TRBD1 (6 bases). Between the trimmed V and J ends, which lost 4 bases and 2 bases, there was a span of 18 bases. The CDR3 is 17 amino acids. Germline lookup yields CDR1 SGDLS and CDR2 YYNGEE. In DNA form, the CDR3 reads TGTGCCAGCAGCCCCAGACAGGCAAGTTTAAACACCGGGGAGCTGTTTTTT. Translating it yields CASSPRQASLNTGELFF.

The sample holds a few counts of this clonotype. The CDR3 spells CSVEGIDGQETQYF. The CDR3 bases are TGCAGCGTTGAAGGAATAGACGGACAAGAGACCCAGTACTTC. The chain employs TRBV29-1 and TRBJ2-5; D uncertain. Trimming took 1 base from V and 2 from J, leaving 11 bases between them. Germline loops: CDR1 SQVTM, CDR2 ANQGSEA. This CDR3 is built from 14 residues.

The J gene is TRBJ2-7, the V gene TRBV7-8; D might be TRBD1 or TRBD2, each matching 5 bases. CDR1 is SGHVS and CDR2 is FQNEAQ in the germline V gene. CDR3 size: 13 residues. Trimming removed 5 bases at V and 2 bases at J, with 10 bases between. Written as DNA, the CDR3 is TGTGCCAGCAGCAGGGGACCAGCCTACGAGCAGTACTTC. It translates to CASSRGPAYEQYF.

This clonotype occurred many times. The V call is TRBV14, the J call TRBJ2-7; the D gene could be TRBD1 or TRBD2 (5 bases each). The germline V gene has CDR1 SGHDN and CDR2 FVKESK. The CDR3 has 16 amino acids. Trimming stripped 3 bases from V and 4 bases from J, with 19 bases between. Here the CDR3 DNA reads TGTGCCAGCAGCCAGGGACGGAACTCCCGAAAATACGAGCAGTACTTC. This sequence encodes CASSQGRNSRKYEQYF.

This clonotype showed up just once. J is TRBJ2-5 and V is TRBV28; possible D gene TRBD1, 5 bases. CDR3 size: 16 residues. Germline V CDR1 and CDR2: MDHEN, SYDVKM. The ends were cut back, 2 bases at V and 4 bases at J, with 17 bases in the middle. CDR3 nucleotide sequence: TGTGCCAGCAGTTTAGTACTGGGCAGCCAGGGAGAGACCCAGTACTTC. Its translation is CASSLVLGSQGETQYF.

This clonotype showed up just a few times. The V gene is TRBV28, the J gene TRBJ1-2; TRBD1 matches at 8 bases. There are 15 residues in the CDR3. V lost 4 bases and J lost 3; bases outside the gene matches: 7. The germline V gene has CDR1 MDHEN and CDR2 SYDVKM. This CDR3 is CASSSQGAQDYGYTF. In DNA, the CDR3 is TGTGCCAGCAGTTCCCAGGGGGCGCAGGACTATGGCTACACCTTC.

The CDR3 loop is CASSTRTGQVRGYTF. The DNA of the CDR3 is TGTGCCAGCAGCACGAGGACAGGGCAAGTAAGAGGCTACACCTTC. The chain is built from TRBV21-1 and TRBJ1-2; no check of the table's D call, TRBD1, against the DNA was made. TRBV21-1 is a listed pseudogene. The CDR3 is made up of 15 amino acids.